The 30 T cell receptor beta chains below were found in one sample sequenced in a study of CD8 T cells in Susac syndrome. Random hexamers primed reverse transcription of about 0.5 to 1 ug RNA. TCRdb reanalysed the immunoSEQ multiplex PCR reads using MiXCR and keeps one entry per CDR3 protein. The sample lists some 130,000 distinct CDR3 sequences, 80% to 85% occurring once. Input material: CD8+ T cells from PBMCs. The receptors were gathered from a human donor with multiple sclerosis.

The rearrangement links TRBV9 to TRBJ1-2, with D perhaps matching TRBD1 (6 bases). This CDR3 spans 15 amino acids. V was trimmed by 3 bases and J by 4 bases, leaving 16 bases between them. Germline values: CDR1 SGDLS, CDR2 YYNGEE. CDR3 residues: CASSGWQGMGYGYTF. The CDR3 DNA reads as TGTGCCAGCAGCGGATGGCAGGGGATGGGCTATGGCTACACCTTC.

The chain uses TRBV10-3 and TRBJ2-1; 8 nucleotides match TRBD2. This CDR3 contains 15 residues. After removal of 3 bases from V and 6 bases from J, the junction contained 7 bases not matched to a gene. From germline, CDR1 is ENHRY and CDR2 SYGVKD. The CDR3, as DNA: TGTGCCATCAGTGACCCCGGGACTAGATCCAATGAGCAGTTCTTC. Protein sequence: CAISDPGTRSNEQFF.

J is TRBJ1-5 and V is TRBV27; no clear D gene. The ends were cut back, 6 bases at V and 1 base at J, with 10 bases in the middle. Looked up from germline, CDR1 is MNHEY and CDR2 is SMNVEV (reference sequence). There are 14 residues in the CDR3. The DNA of the CDR3 is TGTGCCAGCAGACCGATTGGAAGCAATCAGCCCCAGCATTTT. It is translated as CASRPIGSNQPQHF.

This chain uses TRBV25-1 with TRBJ2-1; TRBD2 is a possible D gene (6 bases). Per the germline V gene, CDR1 is MGHDK and CDR2 is SYGVNS. CDR3 length: 14 amino acids. Trimming took off 6 bases at V and 7 bases at J, with 16 bases between the two ends. As DNA, the CDR3 is TGTGCCAGCAGCCTTGCTTCGGGAGTGAATGAGCAGTTCTTC. Translated: CASSLASGVNEQFF. Using reference TRBV25-1 and TRBJ2-1 for the parts outside the CDR3, the full variable domain is EADIYQTPRYLVIGTGKKITLECSQTMGHDKMYWYQQDPGMELHLIHYSYGVNSTEKGDLSSESTVSRIRTEHFPLTLESARPSHTSQYLCASSLASGVNEQFFGPGTRLTVL.

The chain has TRBV27 and TRBJ1-1, with D uncertain. The ends were cut back, 4 bases at V and 1 base at J, with 10 bases in the middle. CDR1 and CDR2 (germline): MNHEY, SMNVEV (reference sequence). CDR3 length equals 14 residues. CDR3 region: CASSSPGANTEAFF. The CDR3 bases are TGTGCCAGCAGTTCGCCCGGAGCGAACACTGAAGCTTTCTTT.

V is TRBV4-1 and J is TRBJ2-3, with 8 bases fitting TRBD1. Trimming at V came to 1 base and at J to 4 bases, leaving 4 bases not matched to a gene. The CDR3 runs to 15 residues. Germline V lookup: CDR1 MGHRA, CDR2 YSYEKL. The CDR3 region is CASSQAWTGSDTQYF. Here the CDR3 DNA reads TGCGCCAGCAGCCAAGCCTGGACAGGGTCAGATACGCAGTATTTT.

V usage is TRBV30 and J usage is TRBJ1-1; 10 nucleotides line up with TRBD1. V dropped 0 bases and J dropped 6; count of bases not matched to a gene: 4. Germline CDR1 reads GTSNPN; CDR2 reads SVGIG (reference sequence). This CDR3 is built from 14 residues. The CDR3 sequence is CAWSVRGQGPEAFF. The CDR3 DNA sequence: TGTGCCTGGAGTGTACGGGGACAGGGGCCTGAAGCTTTCTTT. Looking up the rest from reference TRBV30 and TRBJ1-1 gives the full variable domain: SQTIHQWPATLVQPVGSPLSLECTVEGTSNPNLYWYRQAAGRGLQLLFYSVGIGQISSEVPQNLSASRPQDRQFILSSKKLLLSDSGFYLCAWSVRGQGPEAFFGQGTRLTVV.

CDR3 coding DNA: TGTGCCAGCAGTCCGGGTTCCGGGACAGCGTACAATGAGCAGTTCTTC. Translating gives CASSPGSGTAYNEQFF. This chain links TRBV27 with TRBJ2-1, with TRBD1 matching over 7 bases. CDR3 length: 16 residues. The V and J ends lost 5 bases and 4 bases, in that order; junction bases with no gene match: 11. Germline lookup yields CDR1 MNHEY and CDR2 SMNVEV (reference sequence).

J is TRBJ1-4 and V is TRBV2; no reliable D call. Looked up from germline, CDR1 is SNHLY and CDR2 is FYNNEI. This CDR3 is 14 amino acids long. Trimming shortened V by 6 bases and J by 7 bases, and 15 bases separated the two germline ends. This chain's CDR3 is CASRARAGAEKLFF. In DNA form, the CDR3 reads TGTGCCAGCAGGGCGCGGGCCGGCGCTGAAAAACTGTTTTTT.

This CDR3 reads CASSPRYNQPQHF. CDR3 bases: TGTGCCAGCAGCCCTAGATACAATCAGCCCCAGCATTTT. The chain employs TRBV3-1 and TRBJ1-5; no firm D call. Between the trimmed V and J ends, which lost 4 bases and 3 bases, there was a span of 7 bases. The germline V gene has CDR1 LGHDT and CDR2 YNNKEL (reference sequence). The CDR3 runs 13 residues.

This clonotype was detected only a few times. The V gene is TRBV5-4, the J gene TRBJ2-1, with TRBD1 matching over 7 bases. V was clipped by 0 bases and J by 3 bases; unmatched bases: 3. The CDR3 is 15 amino acids. Germline V gene data show CDR1 as SGHNT and CDR2 as YYREEE (reference sequence). The CDR3 here is CASSLEGGVYNEQFF. CDR3 nucleotide sequence: TGTGCCAGCAGCTTGGAAGGGGGCGTCTACAATGAGCAGTTCTTC.

V and J are TRBV9 and TRBJ2-2, with a weak D call TRBD2 (6 bases). Trimming removed 0 bases at V and 0 bases at J, with 6 bases between. CDR1 is SGDLS and CDR2 is YYNGEE in the germline V gene. The CDR3 is 15 residues long. The CDR3 DNA is TGTGCCAGCAGCGTAGGGGACTCGAACACCGGGGAGCTGTTTTTT. It translates to CASSVGDSNTGELFF.

The chain has TRBV12-3 or TRBV12-4 and TRBJ2-3; D is perhaps TRBD1 or TRBD2 (5 bases each). V shed 6 bases and J shed 0 bases, with 7 bases lying between them. This CDR3 region has 13 residues. CDR3: CASRGPSTDTQYF. The CDR3 coding sequence is TGTGCCAGCAGGGGACCGAGCACAGATACGCAGTATTTT.

The CDR3 coding sequence is TGTGCCAGCAGCTTATATATCGGGAACACCGGGGAGCTGTTTTTT. Amino acid sequence: CASSLYIGNTGELFF. This chain connects TRBV7-8 to TRBJ2-2; no definite D call. CDR1 SGHVS and CDR2 FQNEAQ come from the germline V gene. The V end was cut by 2 bases, the J end by 1 base, with 8 bases between. The CDR3 covers 15 residues.

This clonotype has a handful of counts. This chain links TRBV11-2 with TRBJ2-7, with TRBD1 matching over 7 bases. The junction had 5 bases not matched to a gene; V was cut back by 0 bases and J by 3 bases. CDR1 and CDR2 (germline): SGHAT, FQNNGV. The CDR3 contains 15 residues. The CDR3 nucleotides read TGTGCCAGCAGCTTAGAGTCAGGGGGATACTACGAGCAGTACTTC. Its protein product is CASSLESGGYYEQYF. The variable domain in full, completed from reference TRBV11-2 and TRBJ2-7, reads EAGVAQSPRYKIIEKRQSVAFWCNPISGHATLYWYQQILGQGPKLLIQFQNNGVVDDSQLPKDRFSAERLKGVDSTLKIQPAKLEDSAVYLCASSLESGGYYEQYFGPGTRLTVT.

The chain carries TRBV9 and TRBJ2-3; D not resolved. V dropped 0 bases and J dropped 6 bases, with 8 bases sitting between them. Germline V lookup: CDR1 SGDLS, CDR2 YYNGEE. This CDR3 is 13 amino acids long. The CDR3 spells CASSVDAPDTQYF. The CDR3 region has the DNA TGTGCCAGCAGCGTAGATGCCCCCGATACGCAGTATTTT.

The chain carries TRBV19 and TRBJ2-3, with a possible D match to TRBD2 (5 bases). This CDR3 has 15 amino acids. V was cut by 4 bases and J by 7 bases, with 18 bases left in between. From germline, CDR1 is LNHDA and CDR2 SQIVND (reference sequence). DNA of the CDR3: TGTGCCAGTAGTACTATCCCCGACTACGCAAATACGCAGTATTTT. This translates into CASSTIPDYANTQYF.

The rearrangement links TRBV5-6 to TRBJ1-1; D uncertain. The V end was cut by 3 bases, the J end by 6 bases, with 12 bases between. Germline V gene sequence: CDR1 SGHDT, CDR2 YYEEEE. The CDR3 sequence is 13 residues long. CDR3 amino acids: CASSSTGLPEAFF. In DNA form, the CDR3 reads TGTGCCAGCAGCTCGACCGGTCTTCCTGAAGCTTTCTTT.

This chain joins TRBV6-5 and TRBJ1-1; no definite D call. V lost 0 bases to trimming and J lost 2 bases, with 10 bases between them. The CDR3 is made up of 15 amino acids. CDR1 is MNHEY, CDR2 SVGAGI, per germline. CDR3 residues: CASSYSEGSNTEAFF. CDR3 DNA sequence: TGTGCCAGCAGTTACTCGGAGGGCAGCAACACTGAAGCTTTCTTT.

The rearrangement joins TRBV5-1 to TRBJ1-1; unclear D gene. V was pared by 1 base and J by 1 base, with 11 bases between. This CDR3 region has 15 residues. CDR1 is SGHRS, CDR2 YFSETQ, per germline. CDR3 in amino acids: CASSLKRQTNTEAFF. CDR3 nucleotide sequence: TGCGCCAGCAGCTTGAAGCGCCAAACGAACACTGAAGCTTTCTTT. Filled out from reference TRBV5-1 and TRBJ1-1, the complete variable domain reads KAGVTQTPRYLIKTRGQQVTLSCSPISGHRSVSWYQQTPGQGLQFLFEYFSETQRNKGNFPGRFSGRQFSNSRSEMNVSTLELGDSALYLCASSLKRQTNTEAFFGQGTRLTVV.

Remarks on this clonotype: In this CDR3 the conserved last residue, phenylalanine or tryptophan, is missing, so a read error is likely. The gene calls are TRBV24-1 and TRBJ2-2; no clear D gene. This CDR3 spans 13 amino acids. Between the trimmed V and J ends, which lost 3 bases and 6 bases, there was a span of 7 bases. In germline, CDR1 is KGHDR, CDR2 SFDVKD. The CDR3 protein is CATSDLGAGELFL. DNA of the CDR3: TGTGCCACCAGTGATCTAGGAGCCGGGGAGCTGTTTCTT.

Ten or more counts support this clonotype. J is TRBJ2-7 and V is TRBV27; 8 bases agree with TRBD2. From germline, CDR1 is MNHEY and CDR2 SMNVEV (reference sequence). The CDR3 is made up of 12 amino acids. V dropped 6 bases and J dropped 4; count of bases not matched to a gene: 2. DNA for the CDR3: TGTGCCAGCAGCCCGGGGGGGTACGAGCAGTACTTC. Amino acids: CASSPGGYEQYF.

The table lists this clonotype with a few counts. The chain combines TRBV6-1 with TRBJ2-7, with 8 bases aligning to TRBD2. Germline trimming cut 5 bases from V and 2 bases from J; bases unmatched to any gene: 8. In germline, CDR1 is MNHNS, CDR2 SASEGT. The CDR3 spans 15 residues. CDR3 bases: TGTGCCAGCAGTCCGACTAGCGCGCGAACCTACGAGCAGTACGTC. Encoded protein: CASSPTSARTYEQYV.

A word on this clonotype: A junction end diverges from the germline sequence, so it may reflect a read error. The chain uses TRBV12-3 or TRBV12-4 and TRBJ2-3, with D unresolved. The CDR3 has 14 residues. DNA of the CDR3: TGTGCCAGCAGCCTAGGACCGAGCACAGATACGCTGTATTTT. It yields the protein CASSLGPSTDTLYF.

This clonotype has just a few counts. This chain links TRBV4-1 with TRBJ2-7, with TRBD2 identical over 7 bases. The CDR3 extends over 15 amino acids. V was clipped by 1 base and J by 2 bases; unmatched bases: 5. Germline CDR1 is MGHRA and CDR2 is YSYEKL. Here the CDR3 reads CASSQAGGLAYEQYF. The CDR3 DNA reads TGCGCCAGCAGCCAAGCGGGGGGTCTTGCCTACGAGCAGTACTTC.

CDR3 amino acids: CASSFGRGYTEAFF. The CDR3 DNA follows: TGTGCCAGCAGTTTTGGGAGGGGCTACACTGAAGCTTTCTTT. V and J are TRBV27 and TRBJ1-1; the D gene is possibly TRBD1 (5 bases). The CDR3 length is 14 residues. The V end lost 3 bases, the J end lost 3 bases, and 11 bases lay between the germline ends. Germline loops: CDR1 MNHEY, CDR2 SMNVEV (reference sequence).

Details on this clonotype: The junction differs from germline at one of its ends, possibly a read error. The rearrangement links TRBV20-1 to TRBJ1-2; TRBD1 agrees at 7 bases. Germline V gene lookup returns CDR1 DFQATT and CDR2 SNEGSKA (reference sequence). The length of the CDR3 is 14 residues. This CDR3 reads CRAKHPGGRRGYTF. The CDR3 DNA reads TGCAGAGCTAAACATCCAGGGGGGAGGCGTGGCTACACCTTC.

The chain employs TRBV7-9 and TRBJ2-2, with D perhaps matching TRBD1 (6 bases). From germline, CDR1 is SEHNR and CDR2 FQNEAQ (reference sequence). This CDR3 region has 13 residues. V shed 8 bases and J shed 4 bases, with 11 bases lying between them. The CDR3 coding sequence is TGTGCCAGCCTCCGGGACATCACCGGGGAGCTGTTTTTT. It is translated as CASLRDITGELFF.

The chain is built from TRBV2 and TRBJ2-1; 12 nucleotides align to TRBD2. CDR3 length: 15 residues. V was clipped by 6 bases and J by 5 bases; unmatched bases: 5. Germline values: CDR1 SNHLY, CDR2 FYNNEI. The CDR3 DNA is TGTGCCAGCAGGGGGAGACTAGCGGGGGACAATGAGCAGTTCTTC. It translates to CASRGRLAGDNEQFF.

The V and J genes are TRBV24-1 and TRBJ1-1, with D possibly being TRBD1 (6 bases). Trimming removed 1 base from V and 8 bases from J, with 10 bases in between. Germline CDR1 is KGHDR and CDR2 is SFDVKD. The CDR3 spans 13 residues. The CDR3 region is CATSDFGQGEAFF. The CDR3 bases are TGTGCCACCAGTGATTTCGGGCAGGGGGAAGCTTTCTTT.